The sequence of this TCR beta chain was determined in a study of shared T cell receptors in the human thymus. Per the germline V gene, CDR1 is PRHDT and CDR2 is FYEKMQ (reference sequence). The V and J ends lost 5 bases and 4 bases respectively, with 20 bases between them. The length of the CDR3 is 16 residues. Assay used: immunoSEQ multiplex PCR; TCRdb lists only in-frame clones, some missing. The sample yields hundreds of thousands of clones, around 87% seen once. These data were also reused for a study on human thymus T cells. That study adds: All donors were healthy Finnish infants who were undergoing corrective surgery to treat congenital heart defects.

The TCR was taken from a boy in the first two years of life with a congenital heart defect. The chain employs TRBV13 and TRBJ1-1; maybe TRBD1 (6 bases). Sequencing input: thymocytes. In DNA form, the CDR3 reads TGTGCCAGCAGCCCCACCCCGGTACAGGGTGCCACTGAAGCTTTCTTT. It codes for CASSPTPVQGATEAFF.